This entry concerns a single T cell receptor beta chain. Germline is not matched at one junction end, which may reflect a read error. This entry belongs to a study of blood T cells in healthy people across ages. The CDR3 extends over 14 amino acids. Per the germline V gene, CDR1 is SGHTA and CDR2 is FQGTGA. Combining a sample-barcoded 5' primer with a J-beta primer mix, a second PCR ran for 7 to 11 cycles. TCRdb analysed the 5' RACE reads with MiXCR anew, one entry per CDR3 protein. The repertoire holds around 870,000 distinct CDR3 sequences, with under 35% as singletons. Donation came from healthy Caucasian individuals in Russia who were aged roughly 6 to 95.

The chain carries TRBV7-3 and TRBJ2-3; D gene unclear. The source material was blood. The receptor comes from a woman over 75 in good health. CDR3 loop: CTSSLTSITDTQYF. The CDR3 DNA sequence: TGTACCAGCAGCTTAACCTCTATCACAGATACGCAGTATTTT.